The 17 T cell receptor beta chains below all came from one sample that was sequenced in a study of blood T cell repertoires in COVID-19. TCRdb's copy holds only in-frame clones and misses some; the assay was immunoSEQ multiplex PCR. The sample carries about 280,000 clones, roughly 85% recorded once. The sample taken for sequencing was PBMCs or T cells enriched from blood (not recorded which). These receptors were obtained from a man aged 35-49 years who had been exposed to COVID-19.

This clone was seen more than once but under ten times. The chain links TRBV7-2 to TRBJ2-1; TRBD1 matches 10 bases. Germline lookup yields CDR1 SGHTA and CDR2 FQGNSA. This CDR3 has 16 amino acids. With V trimmed by 2 bases and J by 2 bases, 3 bases remained unmatched. CDR3 protein: CASSLTGTGAYNEQFF. The CDR3 DNA follows: TGTGCCAGCAGCTTAACCGGGACAGGGGCCTACAATGAGCAGTTCTTC. Variable domain in full (rest from reference TRBV7-2 and TRBJ2-1): GAGVSQSPSNKVTEKGKDVELRCDPISGHTALYWYRQSLGQGLEFLIYFQGNSAPDKSGLPSDRFSAERTGGSVSTLTIQRTQQEDSAVYLCASSLTGTGAYNEQFFGPGTRLTVL.

This chain connects TRBV28 to TRBJ2-7; 10 bases agree with TRBD1. Looked up from germline, CDR1 is MDHEN and CDR2 is SYDVKM. The CDR3 runs 14 residues. V trimming: 6 bases; J trimming: 2 bases; junction bases outside the gene matches: 4. CDR3: CASRPGTGAYEQYF. For the CDR3, the DNA is TGTGCCAGCAGACCCGGGACAGGGGCCTACGAGCAGTACTTC.

CDR3 coding DNA: TGTGCCAGCAGTGGTGGGGAGGAGGCCCCCAGCACTGAAGCTTTCTTT. Translation gives CASSGGEEAPSTEAFF. V and J are TRBV21-1 and TRBJ1-1. TRBV21-1 is deemed a pseudogene. This CDR3 contains 16 residues.

This chain uses TRBV5-4 with TRBJ2-7; unclear D gene. The germline gives CDR1 SGHNT, CDR2 YYREEE (reference sequence). Trimming took off 4 bases at V and 5 bases at J, with 16 bases between the two ends. This CDR3 has 14 amino acids. The CDR3 sequence: CASSNKLPRDEQYF. The DNA of the CDR3 is TGTGCCAGCAGCAATAAACTACCCCGGGACGAGCAGTACTTC.

For the CDR3, the DNA is TGTGCCAGCAGCCGGGGGGGACTAGCGGTCCCCGTCAATGAGCAGTTCTTC. Translated, it gives CASSRGGLAVPVNEQFF. The genes are TRBV5-4 and TRBJ2-1; TRBD2 agrees at 11 bases. After removal of 4 bases from V and 6 bases from J, the junction contained 12 bases not matched to a gene. The germline V gene encodes CDR1 SGHNT and CDR2 YYREEE (reference sequence). The CDR3 is made up of 17 amino acids.

The V gene is TRBV5-1, the J gene TRBJ2-3, with 11 bases identical to TRBD2. With 4 bases clipped from V and 5 bases from J, the junction kept 6 bases outside the gene matches. Germline values: CDR1 SGHRS, CDR2 YFSETQ. The CDR3 has 15 residues. The CDR3 DNA is TGCGCCAGCAGCCCCGGGACTAGCGGCCAAGATACGCAGTATTTT. Amino acid sequence: CASSPGTSGQDTQYF.

The chain couples TRBV7-2 to TRBJ2-1; TRBD2 matches 15 bases. CDR1 and CDR2 from the germline V gene are SGHTA and FQGNSA. The trim removed 6 bases at V and 10 bases at J, leaving 10 bases unmatched. This CDR3 is 16 amino acids long. CDR3 nucleotide sequence: TGTGCCAGCAGACCGGGACTAGCGGGAGGAGGGGGAGAGCAGTTCTTC. The encoded protein is CASRPGLAGGGGEQFF.

The V gene is TRBV6-5, the J gene TRBJ1-1; 8 bases are shared with TRBD1. Trimming at V came to 0 bases and at J to 10 bases, leaving 1 base not matched to a gene. The CDR3 runs 12 residues. Germline-derived CDR1 and CDR2 are MNHEY and SVGAGI. The CDR3 spells CASSYSDRVAFF. CDR3 DNA: TGTGCCAGCAGTTACTCGGACAGGGTAGCTTTCTTT.

The chain has TRBV18 and TRBJ1-5, with TRBD1 identical over 10 bases. Germline CDR1 is KGHSH and CDR2 is LQKENI. V lost 4 bases to trimming and J lost 0 bases; unmatched junction nucleotides: 9. The CDR3 spans 18 residues. This CDR3 is CASSLEDRGAYSNQPQHF. In DNA form, the CDR3 reads TGTGCCAGCTCACTAGAGGACAGGGGGGCCTATAGCAATCAGCCCCAGCATTTT.

V is TRBV10-3 and J is TRBJ2-5; 7 bases match TRBD1. V lost 10 bases and J lost 4; bases outside the gene matches: 9. Per germline, CDR1 ENHRY and CDR2 SYGVKD. The CDR3 runs 13 residues. The CDR3 region is CATHDRERETQYF. CDR3 DNA: TGTGCCACCCATGACAGGGAGAGAGAGACCCAGTACTTC.

The genes are TRBV11-3 and TRBJ1-6; perhaps TRBD1 as D (5 bases). Looked up from germline, CDR1 is SGHNT and CDR2 is YENEEA. V dropped 4 bases and J dropped 4 bases, with 8 bases sitting between them. The CDR3 loop spans 14 amino acids. The CDR3 DNA sequence: TGTGCCAGCAGCTATGACAGTTATAATTCACCCCTCCACTTT. It yields the protein CASSYDSYNSPLHF.

V and J are TRBV10-3 and TRBJ2-6; 7 bases are shared with TRBD1. J lost 5 bases, V lost 10 bases, and 14 bases had no gene match. The CDR3 consists of 16 residues. Per the germline V gene, CDR1 is ENHRY and CDR2 is SYGVKD. This chain's CDR3 is CATSDINRGRANVLTF. The CDR3 DNA is TGTGCCACTTCCGATATTAACAGGGGTCGGGCCAACGTCCTGACTTTC.

V gene TRBV6-5 combines with J gene TRBJ2-3, with 8 bases lining up with TRBD2. Germline V CDR1 and CDR2: MNHEY, SVGAGI. This CDR3 contains 11 residues. The J segment lost 8 bases and the V segment lost 7 bases, leaving 2 bases of the junction unmatched. CDR3 amino acids: CASISGSTQYF. The CDR3 region has the DNA TGTGCCAGCATCAGCGGGAGTACGCAGTATTTT.

This clone showed up just a few times. The gene calls are TRBV14 and TRBJ1-2, with 10 bases lining up with TRBD1. CDR3 length equals 15 residues. Trimming took 1 base from V and 6 from J; bases not matched to a gene: 5. Germline CDR1 and CDR2: SGHDN and FVKESK. The CDR3 is CASSQVTGGVNGYTF. CDR3 DNA sequence: TGTGCCAGCAGCCAAGTGACAGGGGGCGTTAATGGCTACACCTTC.

The chain employs TRBV9 and TRBJ1-4; 7 bases line up with TRBD1. This CDR3 comprises 15 residues. The germline gives CDR1 SGDLS, CDR2 YYNGEE. V lost 0 bases, J lost 8 bases, and 7 bases stayed unmatched. The CDR3 DNA sequence: TGTGCCAGCAGCGTAGGACAGGGAGGAAGGGAAAAACTGTTTTTT. This sequence encodes CASSVGQGGREKLFF. The whole variable domain, remainder taken from reference TRBV9 and TRBJ1-4, is DSGVTQTPKHLITATGQRVTLRCSPRSGDLSVYWYQQSLDQGLQFLIQYYNGEERAKGNILERFSAQQFPDLHSELNLSSLELGDSALYFCASSVGQGGREKLFFGSGTQLSVL.

The chain carries TRBV12-5 and TRBJ1-5; a possible D gene is TRBD1 (6 bases). Germline loops: CDR1 LGHNT, CDR2 FRNRAP. The CDR3 runs to 15 residues. Trimming took off 2 bases at V and 7 bases at J, with 15 bases between the two ends. The CDR3 nucleotides read TGTGCTAGTGGTTTGACAACGCGGGGGCAGCAGCCCCAGCATTTT. It translates to CASGLTTRGQQPQHF.

This clone was observed a handful of times. V gene TRBV7-9 combines with J gene TRBJ2-7; TRBD2 might be the D (6 bases). CDR1 is SEHNR and CDR2 is FQNEAQ in the germline V gene (reference sequence). The CDR3 runs 11 residues. This CDR3 is CAGATGDEQYF. The CDR3 nucleotides read TGTGCGGGCGCAACGGGGGACGAGCAGTACTTC.